These 28 T cell receptor beta chains came from one sample sequenced in a study of blood T cell repertoires in COVID-19. Only in-frame clones appear in the TCRdb table, and some are missing; sequencing was by immunoSEQ multiplex PCR. The table lists approximately 140,000 clones, around 80% of them singletons. The sequenced material came from peripheral blood. All receptors come from a human donor with acute or convalescent COVID-19. The donor label of this sample is uncertain.

The chain employs TRBV7-2 and TRBJ1-2, with unresolved D. The CDR3 has 12 residues. The germline gives CDR1 SGHTA, CDR2 FQGNSA. V was pared by 1 base and J by 9 bases, with 9 bases between. The CDR3 spells CASSLGVLRYTF. Written as DNA, the CDR3 is TGTGCCAGCAGCTTAGGAGTCCTGCGCTACACCTTC.

The chain recombines TRBV5-1 with TRBJ1-2; 11 nucleotides line up with TRBD1. V was clipped by 4 bases and J by 8 bases; unmatched bases: 7. The CDR3 covers 14 residues. From germline, CDR1 is SGHRS and CDR2 YFSETQ. The CDR3 protein is CASSVGQGGEGYTF. The CDR3 bases are TGCGCCAGCAGCGTGGGACAGGGGGGAGAAGGCTACACCTTC.

The chain uses TRBV6-5 and TRBJ1-2; TRBD1 matches 10 bases. Germline CDR1 is MNHEY and CDR2 is SVGAGI. J was trimmed by 4 bases and V by 2 bases; bases with no gene match: 4. The CDR3 covers 15 residues. CDR3 residues: CASSYGTGESYGYTF. CDR3 nucleotides: TGTGCCAGCAGTTACGGGACAGGGGAGAGCTATGGCTACACCTTC.

This clone came up a few times. The genes are TRBV12-3 or TRBV12-4 and TRBJ2-3; tentatively, D is TRBD2 (6 bases). Trimming stripped 6 bases from V and 3 bases from J, with 10 bases between. This CDR3 contains 13 residues. CDR3 loop: CASSTRGTDTQYF. The CDR3 nucleotides are TGTGCCAGCAGCACACGGGGGACAGATACGCAGTATTTT.

The chain uses TRBV13 and TRBJ1-2, with TRBD1 identical over 7 bases. The CDR3 covers 12 residues. CDR1 and CDR2 from the germline V gene are PRHDT and FYEKMQ (reference sequence). J was trimmed by 7 bases and V by 7 bases; bases with no gene match: 6. This CDR3 is CASNRQGGGYTF. In nucleotides, the CDR3 is TGTGCCAGCAACCGACAGGGTGGTGGCTACACCTTC. The variable domain in full, completed from reference TRBV13 and TRBJ1-2, reads AAGVIQSPRHLIKEKRETATLKCYPIPRHDTVYWYQQGPGQDPQFLISFYEKMQSDKGSIPDRFSAQQFSDYHSELNMSSLELGDSALYFCASNRQGGGYTFGSGTRLTVV.

V is TRBV10-3 and J is TRBJ1-6; no definite D call. The CDR3 covers 12 residues. V dropped 5 bases and J dropped 7 bases, with 6 bases sitting between them. From germline, CDR1 is ENHRY and CDR2 SYGVKD. The CDR3 loop is CAISTGNSPLHF. The CDR3 DNA sequence: TGTGCCATCAGTACGGGGAATTCACCCCTCCACTTT.

The chain couples TRBV30 to TRBJ1-6; no reliable D call. The CDR3 has 12 residues. Germline V gene sequence: CDR1 GTSNPN, CDR2 SVGIG (reference sequence). The CDR3 sequence: CAARKEGSPLHF. DNA of the CDR3: TGTGCGGCGAGGAAAGAAGGATCACCCCTCCACTTT.

This clone was picked up a small number of times. The chain couples TRBV7-9 to TRBJ2-3; the match to TRBD2 covers 8 bases. In germline, CDR1 is SEHNR, CDR2 FQNEAQ (reference sequence). This CDR3 has 15 residues. Trimming cost V 4 bases and J 5 bases; bases outside gene matches: 8. The CDR3 region is CASSSTGGPGDTQYF. The CDR3 DNA reads as TGTGCCAGCAGCTCAACGGGGGGGCCCGGAGATACGCAGTATTTT. Drawing the rest from reference TRBV7-9 and TRBJ2-3, the complete variable domain is DTGVSQNPRHKITKRGQNVTFRCDPISEHNRLYWYRQTLGQGPEFLTYFQNEAQLEKSRLLSDRFSAERPKGSFSTLEIQRTEQGDSAMYLCASSSTGGPGDTQYFGPGTRLTVL.

The chain recombines TRBV4-2 with TRBJ1-2; maybe TRBD1 (5 bases). The germline V gene encodes CDR1 LGHNA and CDR2 YNFKEQ. With 0 bases removed from V and 6 bases from J, the gap between germline ends came to 17 bases. The CDR3 sequence is 16 residues long. For the CDR3, the DNA is TGTGCCAGCAGCCAAGATCCGGCCAGCGACAGAGATGGCTACACCTTC. It encodes CASSQDPASDRDGYTF.

V is TRBV6-1 and J is TRBJ2-2; TRBD1 might be the D (6 bases). The germline CDR1 and CDR2 sequences are MNHNS and SASEGT. The length of the CDR3 is 15 residues. With 2 bases removed from V and 3 bases from J, the gap between germline ends came to 10 bases. For the CDR3, the DNA is TGTGCCAGCAGTGAACTGACAGGATACACCGGGGAGCTGTTTTTT. Translated, it gives CASSELTGYTGELFF.

This clone was seen a single time. The chain has TRBV7-8 and TRBJ1-6; weak D call: TRBD1 (6 bases). The V and J ends lost 2 bases and 14 bases respectively, with 22 bases between them. This CDR3 has 16 amino acids. Germline V lookup: CDR1 SGHVS, CDR2 FQNEAQ. CDR3 region: CASSLRAPPVRGALHF. Written as DNA, the CDR3 is TGTGCCAGCAGCTTAAGGGCCCCGCCCGTCAGGGGAGCCCTCCACTTT.

The V call is TRBV6-1, the J call TRBJ2-1, with 14 bases lining up with TRBD2. The length of the CDR3 is 19 residues. J lost 0 bases, V lost 2 bases, and 6 bases had no gene match. The V gene's germline CDR1 is MNHNS and CDR2 SASEGT. In DNA form, the CDR3 reads TGTGCCAGCAGTGAAAAAGGGACTAGCGGGGGCAGCTCCTACAATGAGCAGTTCTTC. This translates into CASSEKGTSGGSSYNEQFF.

This chain uses TRBV6-2 or TRBV6-3 with TRBJ2-7, with 10 bases matching TRBD2. Germline V CDR1 and CDR2: MNHEY, SVGEGT. V was pared by 3 bases and J by 4 bases, with 3 bases of the junction left unmatched. The CDR3 length is 14 residues. The CDR3: CASSYSGGLYEQYF. Here the CDR3 DNA reads TGTGCCAGCAGTTATAGCGGGGGGCTTTACGAGCAGTACTTC.

The rearrangement joins TRBV3-1 (or the pseudogene TRBV3-2) to TRBJ1-2, with 8 bases fitting TRBD1. This CDR3 contains 14 residues. Germline loops: CDR1 LGHDT, CDR2 YNNKEL (reference sequence). Unmatched junction bases numbered 7, after V lost 4 bases and J lost 6 bases. CDR3 DNA sequence: TGTGCCAGCAGCCTTCAGCCGGACAGGGATGGCTACACCTTC. Its protein product is CASSLQPDRDGYTF.

The chain uses TRBV7-9 and TRBJ1-2, with D possibly TRBD1 on 5 matching bases. The germline V and J ends were trimmed by 4 bases and 7 bases, with 22 bases remaining between them. This CDR3 is 16 amino acids long. Germline-derived CDR1 and CDR2 are SEHNR and FQNEAQ (reference sequence). CDR3 sequence reads: CASSSHTPQEWGGYTF. For the CDR3, the DNA is TGTGCCAGCAGCTCCCATACCCCACAGGAGTGGGGTGGCTACACCTTC.

As DNA, the CDR3 is TGTGCCAGTAGTATAGCTAGAGTCTATGGCTACACCTTC. Protein sequence: CASSIARVYGYTF. The chain recombines TRBV19 with TRBJ1-2; D is unclear. The germline V and J ends were trimmed by 1 base and 4 bases, with 7 bases remaining between them. The germline gives CDR1 LNHDA, CDR2 SQIVND (reference sequence). The CDR3 sequence is 13 residues long.

This clone was found once. The chain combines TRBV12-2 with TRBJ2-7; the table's D call of TRBD1 was not tested on the DNA. TRBV12-2 is listed as a pseudogene. The CDR3 covers 20 residues. The CDR3: CASRLTGFPGLGQRNYEQYF. The CDR3, as DNA: TGTGCAAGTCGCTTAACTGGCTTTCCAGGTCTGGGACAGAGAAACTACGAGCAGTACTTC.

The genes are TRBV4-1 and TRBJ1-2, with a tentative D call TRBD1 (5 bases). This CDR3 has 14 amino acids. Trimming took off 4 bases at V and 6 bases at J, with 15 bases between the two ends. Germline V gene lookup returns CDR1 MGHRA and CDR2 YSYEKL. The CDR3 sequence is CASSPRGEGNGYTF. CDR3 DNA: TGCGCCAGCAGCCCCCGGGGGGAGGGAAATGGCTACACCTTC.

The rearrangement links TRBV6-2 or TRBV6-3 to TRBJ2-7, with 13 bases matching TRBD2. This CDR3 is built from 17 residues. The V segment lost 5 bases and the J segment 0 bases; nucleotides outside the gene matches: 7. Per the germline V gene, CDR1 is MNHEY and CDR2 is SVGEGT. CDR3 residues: CASSLRTSGGTSYEQYF. CDR3 coding DNA: TGTGCCAGCAGTCTTCGGACTAGCGGGGGTACCTCCTACGAGCAGTACTTC.

This rearrangement joins TRBV5-1 to TRBJ1-6; TRBD1 is a possible D gene (6 bases). From germline, CDR1 is SGHRS and CDR2 YFSETQ. The CDR3 is made up of 15 amino acids. Trimming removed 2 bases from V and 4 bases from J, with 10 bases in between. CDR3 in amino acids: CASSLGGAYNSPLHF. The CDR3 region has the DNA TGCGCCAGCAGCTTAGGGGGGGCTTATAATTCACCCCTCCACTTT.

The chain joins TRBV5-6 to TRBJ2-1, with D possibly TRBD1 on 5 matching bases. V was shortened by 4 bases and J by 0 bases, with 14 bases between the two germline ends. The CDR3 loop spans 16 amino acids. Germline loops: CDR1 SGHDT, CDR2 YYEEEE. The CDR3 spells CASSLLGPSSYNEQFF. The CDR3 DNA reads TGTGCCAGCAGCCTACTGGGGCCGAGCTCCTACAATGAGCAGTTCTTC.

V and J are TRBV10-2 and TRBJ2-1, with a possible D match to TRBD2 (6 bases). With 5 bases removed from V and 5 bases from J, the gap between germline ends came to 10 bases. The CDR3 contains 13 residues. Germline assignment: CDR1 WSHSY and CDR2 SAAADI. DNA of the CDR3: TGCGCCAGCAGTCGGGAGAGACACAATGAGCAGTTCTTC. It codes for CASSRERHNEQFF.

The chain recombines TRBV5-1 with TRBJ2-3; 8 bases agree with TRBD1. Germline V gene lookup returns CDR1 SGHRS and CDR2 YFSETQ. V was pared by 0 bases and J by 4 bases, with 7 bases of the junction left unmatched. There are 16 residues in the CDR3. CDR3 sequence reads: CASSLGRGQGSDTQYF. CDR3 DNA sequence: TGCGCCAGCAGCTTGGGCCGAGGACAGGGATCAGATACGCAGTATTTT.

The V and J genes are TRBV7-8 and TRBJ2-1; no definite D call. Per the germline V gene, CDR1 is SGHVS and CDR2 is FQNEAQ. This CDR3 has 11 residues. Trimming left V 5 bases short and J 10 bases short, with 9 bases between. The CDR3 DNA reads as TGTGCCAGCAGCCCTAGGCGGGAGCAGTTCTTC. It codes for CASSPRREQFF.

The chain is built from TRBV27 and TRBJ1-2; 7 bases agree with TRBD1. Germline V gives CDR1 MNHEY, CDR2 SMNVEV (reference sequence). CDR3 length equals 14 residues. V was pared by 4 bases and J by 7 bases, with 9 bases of the junction left unmatched. CDR3 DNA: TGTGCCAGCAGTTACGGACAGGCCCTCGGTGGCTACACCTTC. Protein product: CASSYGQALGGYTF.

The chain carries TRBV7-2 and TRBJ1-6; 7 bases are a match to TRBD1. V dropped 4 bases and J dropped 10; count of bases not matched to a gene: 10. Germline values: CDR1 SGHTA, CDR2 FQGNSA. This CDR3 contains 15 residues. CDR3 sequence: CASSYQTTGNSPLHF. CDR3 bases: TGTGCCAGCAGCTACCAAACGACAGGGAACTCACCCCTCCACTTT.

The gene calls are TRBV20-1 and TRBJ2-7; D call uncertain. CDR1 and CDR2 (germline): DFQATT, SNEGSKA (reference sequence). The V end lost 1 base, the J end lost 6 bases, and 7 bases lay between the germline ends. The CDR3 runs 11 residues. This CDR3 is CSARAPLEQYF. In nucleotides, the CDR3 is TGCAGTGCTAGAGCCCCCCTCGAGCAGTACTTC.

The V call is TRBV2, the J call TRBJ2-3; D remains ambiguous. Trimming stripped 3 bases from V and 2 bases from J, with 3 bases between. Germline V gives CDR1 SNHLY, CDR2 FYNNEI. The CDR3 has 12 residues. In DNA form, the CDR3 reads TGTGCCAGCAGTGACTACACAGATACGCAGTATTTT. This translates into CASSDYTDTQYF.